This TCR beta chain was documented in a study of blood T cell repertoires in COVID-19. About the study: PBMCs, B-cell-depleted T cells, or T cells were the source of the cDNA or gDNA that made up the material.

There are 16 residues in the CDR3. The V end lost 5 bases, the J end lost 0 bases, and 16 bases lay between the germline ends. CDR1 SGHAT and CDR2 FQNNGV come from the germline V gene. In the source study's methods: Reference gene primer amplification in the assay estimated nucleated cell counts. Clones were sequenced by immunoSEQ multiplex PCR, and TCRdb holds only the in-frame ones, with some missing. Clone size and V and J calls were adopted from that table, with D and trimming inferred from the DNA. The sample holds around 270,000 clones, over 70% seen once. Participants classified as exposed had met a COVID-19 case within 2 weeks before study entry.

The source is a woman in her 40s who had been exposed to COVID-19. The sample taken for sequencing was PBMCs or T cells enriched from blood (not recorded which). The chain recombines TRBV11-2 with TRBJ1-1; D unclear. The CDR3 here is CASSPNLGVMNTEAFF. The DNA for the CDR3 is TGTGCCAGCAGCCCGAATCTCGGGGTCATGAACACTGAAGCTTTCTTT.